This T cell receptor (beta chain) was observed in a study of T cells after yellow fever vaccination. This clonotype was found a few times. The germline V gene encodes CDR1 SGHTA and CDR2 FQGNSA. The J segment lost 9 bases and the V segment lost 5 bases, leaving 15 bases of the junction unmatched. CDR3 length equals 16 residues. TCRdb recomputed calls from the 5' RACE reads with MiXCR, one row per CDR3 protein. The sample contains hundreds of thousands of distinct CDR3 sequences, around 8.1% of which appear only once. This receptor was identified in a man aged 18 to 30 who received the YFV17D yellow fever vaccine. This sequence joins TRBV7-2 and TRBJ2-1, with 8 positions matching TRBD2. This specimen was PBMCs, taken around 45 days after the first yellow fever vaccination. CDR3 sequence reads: CASSPREGGAFREQFF. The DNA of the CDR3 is TGTGCCAGCAGCCCTCGGGAGGGCGGTGCCTTCCGTGAGCAGTTCTTC.